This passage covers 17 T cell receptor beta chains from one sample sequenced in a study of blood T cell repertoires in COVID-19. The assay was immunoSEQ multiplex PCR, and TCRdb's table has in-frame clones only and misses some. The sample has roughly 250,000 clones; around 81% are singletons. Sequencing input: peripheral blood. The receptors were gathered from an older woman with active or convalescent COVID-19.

The CDR3 DNA reads as TGTGCCAGTACAATGGGACAGCACTCCCCGAACACTGAAGCTTTCTTT. This gives the protein CASTMGQHSPNTEAFF. This rearrangement joins TRBV19 to TRBJ1-1; 7 positions agree with TRBD1. With V trimmed by 7 bases and J by 1 base, 12 bases remained unmatched. There are 16 residues in the CDR3. CDR1 and CDR2 (germline): LNHDA, SQIVND (reference sequence).

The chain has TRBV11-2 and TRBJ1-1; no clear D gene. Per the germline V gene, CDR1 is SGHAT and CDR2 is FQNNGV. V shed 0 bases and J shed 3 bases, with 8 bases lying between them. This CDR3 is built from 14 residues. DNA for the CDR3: TGTGCCAGCAGCTTAGATCAGGTGGACACTGAAGCTTTCTTT. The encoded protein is CASSLDQVDTEAFF.

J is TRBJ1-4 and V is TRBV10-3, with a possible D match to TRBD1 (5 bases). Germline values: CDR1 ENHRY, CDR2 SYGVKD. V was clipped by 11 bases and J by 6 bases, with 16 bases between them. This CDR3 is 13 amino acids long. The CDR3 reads CAVRGVGDEKLFF. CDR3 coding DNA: TGTGCCGTTCGGGGGGTTGGTGATGAAAAACTGTTTTTT.

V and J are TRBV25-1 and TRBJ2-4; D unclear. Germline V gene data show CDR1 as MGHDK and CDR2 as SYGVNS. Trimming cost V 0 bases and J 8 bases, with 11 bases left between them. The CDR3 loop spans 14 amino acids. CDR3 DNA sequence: TGTGCCAGCAGTGAATATCGTTCCCAGGACATTCAGTACTTC. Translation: CASSEYRSQDIQYF.

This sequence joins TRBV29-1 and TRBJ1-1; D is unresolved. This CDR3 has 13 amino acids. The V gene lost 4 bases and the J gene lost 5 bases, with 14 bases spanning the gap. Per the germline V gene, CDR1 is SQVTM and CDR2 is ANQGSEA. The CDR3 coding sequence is TGCAGCGTTGTCGAGATAGGGAGGACTGAAGCTTTCTTT. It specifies CSVVEIGRTEAFF.

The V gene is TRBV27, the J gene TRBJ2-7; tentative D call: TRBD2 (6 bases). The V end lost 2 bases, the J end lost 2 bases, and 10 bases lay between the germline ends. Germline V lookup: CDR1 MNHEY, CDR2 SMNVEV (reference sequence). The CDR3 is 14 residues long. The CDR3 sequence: CASSLGGAPYEQYF. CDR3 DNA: TGTGCCAGCAGTTTAGGCGGGGCCCCCTACGAGCAGTACTTC.

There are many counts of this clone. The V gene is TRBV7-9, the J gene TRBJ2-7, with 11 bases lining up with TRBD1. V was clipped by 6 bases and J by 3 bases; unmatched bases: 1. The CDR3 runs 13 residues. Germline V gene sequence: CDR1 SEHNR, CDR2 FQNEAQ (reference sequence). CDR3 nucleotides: TGTGCCAGCAGTGGGACAGGGGGCTACGAGCAGTACTTC. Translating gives CASSGTGGYEQYF.

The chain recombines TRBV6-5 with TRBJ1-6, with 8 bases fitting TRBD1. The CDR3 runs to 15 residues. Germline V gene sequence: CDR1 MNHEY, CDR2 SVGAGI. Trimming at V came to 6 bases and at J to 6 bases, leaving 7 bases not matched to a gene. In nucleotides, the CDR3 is TGTGCCAGCAGGGACAGGGTGAGGGTTAATTCACCCCTCCACTTT. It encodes CASRDRVRVNSPLHF.

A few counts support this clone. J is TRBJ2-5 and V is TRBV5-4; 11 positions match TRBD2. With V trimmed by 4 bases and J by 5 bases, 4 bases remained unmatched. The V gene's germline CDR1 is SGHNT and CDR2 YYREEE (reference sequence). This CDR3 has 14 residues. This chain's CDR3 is CASSETSGEETQYF. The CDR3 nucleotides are TGTGCCAGCAGCGAGACTAGCGGGGAGGAGACCCAGTACTTC.

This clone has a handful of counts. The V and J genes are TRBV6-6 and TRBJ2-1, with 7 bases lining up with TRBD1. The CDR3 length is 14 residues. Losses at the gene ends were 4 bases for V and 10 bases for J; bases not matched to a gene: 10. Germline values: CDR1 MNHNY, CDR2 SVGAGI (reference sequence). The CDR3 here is CASSSQGHLLEQFF. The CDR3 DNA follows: TGTGCCAGCAGTTCACAGGGGCACTTGCTCGAGCAGTTCTTC.

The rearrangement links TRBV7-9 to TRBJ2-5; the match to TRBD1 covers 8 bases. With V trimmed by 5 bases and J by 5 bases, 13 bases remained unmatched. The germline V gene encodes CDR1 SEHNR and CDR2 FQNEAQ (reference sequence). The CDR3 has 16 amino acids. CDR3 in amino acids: CASSVSDRAERETQYF. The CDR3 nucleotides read TGTGCCAGCAGCGTATCGGACAGGGCCGAGAGGGAGACCCAGTACTTC.

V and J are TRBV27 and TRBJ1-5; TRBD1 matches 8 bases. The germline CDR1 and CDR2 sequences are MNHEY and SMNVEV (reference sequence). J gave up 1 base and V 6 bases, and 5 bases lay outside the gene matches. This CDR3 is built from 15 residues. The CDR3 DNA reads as TGTGCCAGCAGCAATACAGGGGGGAGCAATCAGCCCCAGCATTTT. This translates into CASSNTGGSNQPQHF.

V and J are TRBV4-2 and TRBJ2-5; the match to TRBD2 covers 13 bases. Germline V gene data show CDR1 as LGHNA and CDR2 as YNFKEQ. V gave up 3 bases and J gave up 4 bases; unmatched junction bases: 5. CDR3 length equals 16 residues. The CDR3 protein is CASSHGLAGALETQYF. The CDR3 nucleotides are TGTGCCAGCAGCCATGGACTAGCGGGGGCCTTAGAGACCCAGTACTTC.

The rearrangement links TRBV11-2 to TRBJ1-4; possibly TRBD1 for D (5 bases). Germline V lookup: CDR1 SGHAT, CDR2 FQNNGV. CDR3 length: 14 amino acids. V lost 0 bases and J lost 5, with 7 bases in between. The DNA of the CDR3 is TGTGCCAGCAGCTTAGAAGGGGCCAATGAAAAACTGTTTTTT. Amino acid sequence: CASSLEGANEKLFF.

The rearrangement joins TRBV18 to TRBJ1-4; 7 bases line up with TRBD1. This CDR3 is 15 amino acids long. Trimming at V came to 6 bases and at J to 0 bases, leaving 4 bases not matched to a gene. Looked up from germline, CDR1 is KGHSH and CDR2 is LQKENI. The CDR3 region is CASSAQGATNEKLFF. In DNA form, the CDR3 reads TGTGCCAGCTCCGCCCAGGGGGCAACTAATGAAAAACTGTTTTTT. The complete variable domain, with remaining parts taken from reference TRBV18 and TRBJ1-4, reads NAGVMQNPRHLVRRRGQEARLRCSPMKGHSHVYWYRQLPEEGLKFMVYLQKENIIDESGMPKERFSAEFPKEGPSILRIQQVVRGDSAAYFCASSAQGATNEKLFFGSGTQLSVL.

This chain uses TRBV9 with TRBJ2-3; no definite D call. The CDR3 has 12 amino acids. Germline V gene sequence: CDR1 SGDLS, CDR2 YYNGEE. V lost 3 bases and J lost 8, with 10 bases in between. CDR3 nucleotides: TGTGCCAGCAGCGCGGGTAGTGCTACGCAGTATTTT. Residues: CASSAGSATQYF.

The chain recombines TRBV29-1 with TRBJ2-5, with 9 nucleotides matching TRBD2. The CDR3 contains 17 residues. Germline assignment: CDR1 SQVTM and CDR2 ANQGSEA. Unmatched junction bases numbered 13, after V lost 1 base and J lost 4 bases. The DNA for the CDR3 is TGCAGCGTTGAAGTCGGCGCGGGGGGGCCGTGGGGAGAGACCCAGTACTTC. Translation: CSVEVGAGGPWGETQYF.